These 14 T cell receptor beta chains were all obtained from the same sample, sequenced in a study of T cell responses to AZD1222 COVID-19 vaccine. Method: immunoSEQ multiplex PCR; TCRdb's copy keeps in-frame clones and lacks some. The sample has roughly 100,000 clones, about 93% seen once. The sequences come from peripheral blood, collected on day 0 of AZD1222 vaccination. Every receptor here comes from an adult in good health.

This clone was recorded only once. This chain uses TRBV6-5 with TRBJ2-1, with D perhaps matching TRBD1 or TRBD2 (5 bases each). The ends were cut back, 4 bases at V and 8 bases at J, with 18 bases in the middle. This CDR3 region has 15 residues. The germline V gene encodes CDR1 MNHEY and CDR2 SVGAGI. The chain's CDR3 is CASSWDGSLRHEQFF. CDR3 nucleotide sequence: TGTGCCAGCAGTTGGGACGGTTCCCTACGGCATGAGCAGTTCTTC.

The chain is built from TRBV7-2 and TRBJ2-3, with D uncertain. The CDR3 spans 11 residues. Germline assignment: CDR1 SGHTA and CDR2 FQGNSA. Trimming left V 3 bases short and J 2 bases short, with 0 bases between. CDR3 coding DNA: TGTGCCAGCAGCTTCACAGATACGCAGTATTTT. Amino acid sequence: CASSFTDTQYF.

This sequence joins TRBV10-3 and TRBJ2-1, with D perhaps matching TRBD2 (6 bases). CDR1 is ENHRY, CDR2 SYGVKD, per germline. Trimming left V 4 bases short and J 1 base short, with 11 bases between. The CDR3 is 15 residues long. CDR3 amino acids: CAISARGGSYNEQFF. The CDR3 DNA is TGTGCCATCAGTGCTAGGGGAGGTTCCTACAATGAGCAGTTCTTC.

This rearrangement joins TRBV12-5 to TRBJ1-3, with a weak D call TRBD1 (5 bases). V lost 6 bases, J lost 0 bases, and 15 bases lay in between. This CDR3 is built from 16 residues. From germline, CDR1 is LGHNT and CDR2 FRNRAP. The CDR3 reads CASGTGTPVSGNTIYF. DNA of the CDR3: TGTGCTAGTGGAACCGGGACGCCGGTCTCTGGAAACACCATATATTTT.

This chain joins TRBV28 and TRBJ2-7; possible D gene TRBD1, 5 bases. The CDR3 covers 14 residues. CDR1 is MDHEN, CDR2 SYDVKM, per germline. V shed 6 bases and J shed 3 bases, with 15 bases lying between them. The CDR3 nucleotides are TGTGCCAGCAGCCACCGGACAAGCGACTACGAGCAGTACTTC. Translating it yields CASSHRTSDYEQYF. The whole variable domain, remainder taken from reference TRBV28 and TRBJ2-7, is DVKVTQSSRYLVKRTGEKVFLECVQDMDHENMFWYRQDPGLGLRLIYFSYDVKMKEKGDIPEGYSVSREKKERFSLILESASTNQTSMYLCASSHRTSDYEQYFGPGTRLTVT.

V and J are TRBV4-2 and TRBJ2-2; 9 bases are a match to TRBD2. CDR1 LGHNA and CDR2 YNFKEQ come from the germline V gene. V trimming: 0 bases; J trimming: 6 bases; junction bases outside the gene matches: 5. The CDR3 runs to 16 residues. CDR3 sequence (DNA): TGTGCCAGCAGCCAAGAAAGTAGCGGGAGCCCCGGGGAGCTGTTTTTT. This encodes CASSQESSGSPGELFF.

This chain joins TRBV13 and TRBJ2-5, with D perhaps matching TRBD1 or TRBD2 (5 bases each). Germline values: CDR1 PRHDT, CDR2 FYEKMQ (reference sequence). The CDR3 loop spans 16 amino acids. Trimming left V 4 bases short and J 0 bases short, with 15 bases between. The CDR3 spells CASSSTRGRYQETQYF. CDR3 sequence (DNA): TGTGCCAGCAGCTCCACCCGGGGCCGGTACCAAGAGACCCAGTACTTC.

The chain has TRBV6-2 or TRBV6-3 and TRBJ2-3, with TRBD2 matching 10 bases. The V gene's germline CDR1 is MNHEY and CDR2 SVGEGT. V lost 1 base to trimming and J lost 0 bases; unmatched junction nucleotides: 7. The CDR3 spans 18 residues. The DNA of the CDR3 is TGTGCCAGCAGTTACTTGCTAGCGGGGGCGTCTAGCACAGATACGCAGTATTTT. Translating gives CASSYLLAGASSTDTQYF.

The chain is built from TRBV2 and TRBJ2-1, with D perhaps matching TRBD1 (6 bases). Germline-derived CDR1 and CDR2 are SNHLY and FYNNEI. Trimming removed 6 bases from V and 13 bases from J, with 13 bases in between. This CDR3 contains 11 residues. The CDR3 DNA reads TGTGCCAGCAGCGAGGGACAAACCCAGTTCTTC. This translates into CASSEGQTQFF.

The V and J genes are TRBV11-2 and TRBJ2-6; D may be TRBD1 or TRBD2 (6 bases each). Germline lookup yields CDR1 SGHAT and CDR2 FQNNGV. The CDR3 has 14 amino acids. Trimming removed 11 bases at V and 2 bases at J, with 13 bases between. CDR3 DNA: TGTGCCGGGGGGCAGGGCCCTGGGGCCAACGTCCTGACTTTC. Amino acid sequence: CAGGQGPGANVLTF.

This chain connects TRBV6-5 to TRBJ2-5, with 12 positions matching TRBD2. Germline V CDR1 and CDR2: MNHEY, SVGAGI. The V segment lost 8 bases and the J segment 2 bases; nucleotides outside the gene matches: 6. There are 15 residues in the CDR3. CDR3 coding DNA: TGTGCCAGCGCTCGACTAGCGGGAGTTCAAGAGACCCAGTACTTC. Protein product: CASARLAGVQETQYF.

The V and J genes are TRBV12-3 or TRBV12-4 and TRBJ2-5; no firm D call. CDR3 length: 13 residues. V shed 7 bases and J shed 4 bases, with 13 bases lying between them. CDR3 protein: CASTRGAGETQYF. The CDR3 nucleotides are TGTGCCAGCACCCGTGGAGCAGGAGAGACCCAGTACTTC.

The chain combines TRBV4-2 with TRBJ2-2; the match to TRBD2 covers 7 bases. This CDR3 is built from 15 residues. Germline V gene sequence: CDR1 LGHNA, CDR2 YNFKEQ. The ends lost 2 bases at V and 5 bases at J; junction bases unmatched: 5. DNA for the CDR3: TGTGCCAGCAGCCAAATGGCGGGAGAGACCGGGGAGCTGTTTTTT. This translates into CASSQMAGETGELFF.

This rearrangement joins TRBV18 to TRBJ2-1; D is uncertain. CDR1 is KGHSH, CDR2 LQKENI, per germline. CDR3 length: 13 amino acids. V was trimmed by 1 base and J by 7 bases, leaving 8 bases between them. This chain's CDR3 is CASSPQVLNEQFF. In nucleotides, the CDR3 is TGTGCCAGCTCACCACAAGTCCTTAATGAGCAGTTCTTC.